Described below is a single TCR beta chain sequence and its context. The antigen is unknown. The data are from a study of cytomegalovirus exposure and HLA in healthy donors. Study in general: Sequencing of 150 million to 200 million T cells in an earlier analysis found 90 million to 120 million unique TCR beta sequences.

The study, taken as a whole, reports: Researchers reported in a later analysis that a missense DCLRE1C variant was tied to TCR beta V- and J-gene trimming.

The primer mix had 60 Vbeta and 13 Jbeta primers. TCRdb keeps only in-frame clones here, not all; method: immunoSEQ multiplex PCR. The data hold roughly 180,000 clones, with approximately 80% observed a single time. The germline V gene has CDR1 SGHTA and CDR2 FQGNSA. V was cut by 1 base and J by 5 bases, with 9 bases left in between. There are 13 residues in the CDR3. The sequence came from a male donor in good health and CMV-seronegative. Sample: PBMCs. V gene TRBV7-2 combines with J gene TRBJ2-7; D uncertain. CDR3 in amino acids: CASSLDIHNEQYF. CDR3 nucleotides: TGTGCCAGCAGCTTAGACATCCACAACGAGCAGTACTTC. Looking up the rest from reference TRBV7-2 and TRBJ2-7 gives the full variable domain: GAGVSQSPSNKVTEKGKDVELRCDPISGHTALYWYRQSLGQGLEFLIYFQGNSAPDKSGLPSDRFSAERTGGSVSTLTIQRTQQEDSAVYLCASSLDIHNEQYFGPGTRLTVT.